This T cell receptor (beta chain) was sequenced for a study of blood T cell repertoires in COVID-19. Whole-study context: T cells, B-cell-depleted T cells, or PBMCs provided the cDNA or gDNA that served as material.

Authors' data handling: Reference gene primer amplification gave estimated nucleated cell counts. This table comes from immunoSEQ multiplex PCR, and its TCRdb copy is limited to in-frame clones, with some not included. V and J calls and clone size are as listed in that table; D and trimming were resolved from the DNA. The sample records around 30,000 clones, 87% being singletons. Germline CDR1 is LGHNA and CDR2 is YNFKEQ. CDR3 length equals 18 residues. V lost 0 bases and J lost 6, with 20 bases in between. This clonotype originated in a man in his forties or fifties with active or convalescent COVID-19. The sequenced material came from peripheral blood. The chain combines TRBV4-2 with TRBJ1-4; D is unclear. The CDR3, as DNA: TGTGCCAGCAGCCAAGATCGACGGGGAATGCACGGCGATGAAAAACTGTTTTTT. Translation gives CASSQDRRGMHGDEKLFF.